This T cell receptor beta chain was obtained from a study of blood T cell repertoires in COVID-19. Study information: T cells, B-cell-depleted T cells, or PBMCs provided the cDNA or gDNA that served as material.

Here immunoSEQ multiplex PCR was the method, and the copy in TCRdb shows in-frame clones only, minus some. The sample has 250,000 to 350,000 clones, about nine tenths seen once; the top ten hold roughly 10%. This CDR3 spans 16 amino acids. Germline CDR1 is MNHNY and CDR2 is SVGAGI (reference sequence). The ends lost 5 bases at V and 4 bases at J; junction bases unmatched: 12. The receptor's source is a young woman with COVID-19, enrolled during active disease. The chain couples TRBV6-6 to TRBJ2-7, with 9 bases identical to TRBD1. Sequences were obtained from peripheral blood. This CDR3 reads CASSPTGGQGYYEQYF. CDR3 DNA: TGTGCCAGCAGTCCCACGGGGGGACAGGGCTATTACGAGCAGTACTTC.